A single sample is the source of the 4 T cell receptor beta chains below, sequenced in a study of identical twins. TCRdb reanalysed the 5' RACE reads using MiXCR and keeps one entry per CDR3 protein. Among around 220,000 distinct CDR3 sequences listed, about 11% were seen once. Sequencing was performed on memory T cells sorted from blood. The receptors shown here come from a man in his forties or fifties in good health.

This clonotype occurred a few times. This rearrangement joins TRBV6-2 or TRBV6-3 to TRBJ2-1; 8 nucleotides line up with TRBD2. The CDR3 consists of 14 residues. CDR1 and CDR2 (germline): MNHEY, SVGEGT. V dropped 5 bases and J dropped 5; count of bases not matched to a gene: 5. The CDR3 DNA reads TGTGCCAGCAGTCATAGCGGGACCGACAATGAGCAGTTCTTC. Protein sequence: CASSHSGTDNEQFF.

This clonotype came up many times. The CDR3 protein is CASSYLGEGEQFF. The CDR3 DNA sequence: TGTGCCAGCAGTTACTTAGGGGAAGGCGAGCAGTTCTTC. The V and J genes are TRBV6-6 and TRBJ2-1, with a weak D call TRBD1 (5 bases). This CDR3 spans 13 amino acids. V was clipped by 1 base and J by 10 bases, with 11 bases between them. In germline, CDR1 is MNHNY, CDR2 SVGAGI (reference sequence).

This sequence joins TRBV7-9 and TRBJ2-5; tentatively, D is TRBD2 (6 bases). Between the trimmed V and J ends, which lost 4 bases and 2 bases, there was a span of 14 bases. This CDR3 spans 15 amino acids. CDR1 is SEHNR and CDR2 is FQNEAQ in the germline V gene (reference sequence). Here the CDR3 DNA reads TGTGCCAGCAGCTCCCGACTAGAATCGCAAGAGACCCAGTACTTC. This codes for CASSSRLESQETQYF. The full variable domain, rest sourced from reference TRBV7-9 and TRBJ2-5, is DTGVSQNPRHKITKRGQNVTFRCDPISEHNRLYWYRQTLGQGPEFLTYFQNEAQLEKSRLLSDRFSAERPKGSFSTLEIQRTEQGDSAMYLCASSSRLESQETQYFGPGTRLLVL.

This clonotype has just a few counts. V usage is TRBV19 and J usage is TRBJ1-5; D may be TRBD1 (6 bases). V lost 3 bases to trimming and J lost 9 bases, with 15 bases between them. The germline gives CDR1 LNHDA, CDR2 SQIVND (reference sequence). The CDR3 totals 14 residues. The DNA for the CDR3 is TGTGCCAGTAGTATTAGGGGGGACGAGGTGCCCCAGCATTTT. Amino acid sequence: CASSIRGDEVPQHF.